These 5 T cell receptor beta chains were sequenced from one sample in a study of cytomegalovirus exposure and HLA in healthy donors. PCR employed 60 Vbeta and 13 Jbeta primers. Produced via immunoSEQ multiplex PCR; TCRdb's table is partial and in-frame only. The sample shows more than 80,000 clones, 55% to 65% of them seen only once. Sequencing used PBMCs. These receptors came from a woman in her thirties or forties in good health and CMV-seropositive.

The DNA of the CDR3 is TGTGCCAGCCTGATAGGGGCTGGGGCCAACGTCCTGACTTTC. Translating gives CASLIGAGANVLTF. The chain is built from TRBV6-6 and TRBJ2-6, with D maybe TRBD1 (5 bases). V lost 8 bases to trimming and J lost 2 bases, with 10 bases between them. CDR1 MNHNY and CDR2 SVGAGI come from the germline V gene (reference sequence). The CDR3 totals 14 residues.

The chain combines TRBV28 with TRBJ1-4; D unclear. Looked up from germline, CDR1 is MDHEN and CDR2 is SYDVKM. The CDR3 spans 11 residues. With 8 bases removed from V and 7 bases from J, the gap between germline ends came to 8 bases. The CDR3 sequence: CASRAFEKLFF. The CDR3 bases are TGTGCCAGCCGCGCATTTGAAAAACTGTTTTTT. Variable domain in full (rest from reference TRBV28 and TRBJ1-4): DVKVTQSSRYLVKRTGEKVFLECVQDMDHENMFWYRQDPGLGLRLIYFSYDVKMKEKGDIPEGYSVSREKKERFSLILESASTNQTSMYLCASRAFEKLFFGSGTQLSVL.

This chain links TRBV19 with TRBJ2-7; TRBD1 aligns across 9 bases. The CDR3 extends over 14 amino acids. Trimming cost V 6 bases and J 7 bases; bases outside gene matches: 10. In germline, CDR1 is LNHDA, CDR2 SQIVND (reference sequence). The CDR3 loop reads CASRPRDRDREQYF. The CDR3 coding sequence is TGTGCCAGTAGGCCGCGGGACAGGGATCGAGAGCAGTACTTC.

The chain is built from TRBV5-1 and TRBJ2-7; 9 bases align to TRBD2. V dropped 4 bases and J dropped 0; count of bases not matched to a gene: 2. CDR1 is SGHRS, CDR2 YFSETQ, per germline. The CDR3 is made up of 14 amino acids. CDR3 DNA sequence: TGCGCCAGCAGCCCGACTAGCGGCTCCTACGAGCAGTACTTC. This gives the protein CASSPTSGSYEQYF.

The genes are TRBV19 and TRBJ1-1; D is unresolved. Germline loops: CDR1 LNHDA, CDR2 SQIVND (reference sequence). CDR3 size: 13 residues. Trimming removed 3 bases at V and 6 bases at J, with 11 bases between. Here the CDR3 DNA reads TGTGCCAGTAGTATCTCTGCGATCGCTGAAGCTTTCTTT. Translating it yields CASSISAIAEAFF.